The clone carrying this TCR beta chain was found many times. What it recognizes is unknown. This entry is derived from a study of T cell repertoires in cytomegalovirus infection. On the study more broadly: A matching HLA type, together with CMV infection, was signaled by public TCR beta signatures. Study results and limitations: In two of eight donors, the top clonotype was HLA-C-restricted CMV-specific. People with CMV and the relevant HLA were identified by cumulative public TCR beta family frequency.

The germline V gene encodes CDR1 SGHVS and CDR2 FNYEAQ. Trimming cost V 4 bases and J 7 bases, with 10 bases left between them. The CDR3 length is 12 residues. TCRdb processed the reads anew with MiXCR; each CDR3 protein has one entry. Of 600,000 to 800,000 distinct CDR3 sequences listed, 20% to 25% are singletons. The genes are TRBV7-6 and TRBJ1-1; D possibly corresponds to TRBD1 (5 bases). The TCR comes from a human donor in good health (CMV status not recorded). Some clones in this sample may be carry-over from other donors' samples. The sample was CD8+ T cells from PBMCs. The CDR3: CASSWGGGEAFF. Written as DNA, the CDR3 is TGTGCCAGCAGCTGGGGGGGGGGTGAAGCTTTCTTT. The entire variable domain, with the rest obtained from reference TRBV7-6 and TRBJ1-1, is as follows: GAGVSQSPRYKVTKRGQDVALRCDPISGHVSLYWYRQALGQGPEFLTYFNYEAQQDKSGLPNDRFSAERPEGSISTLTIQRTEQRDSAMYRCASSWGGGEAFFGQGTRLTVV.